The 21 T cell receptor beta chains below come from one sample, sequenced in a study of cytomegalovirus exposure and HLA in healthy donors. The PCR had 60 Vbeta and 13 Jbeta primers. Here immunoSEQ multiplex PCR was the method, and the copy in TCRdb shows in-frame clones only, minus some. Here the sample spans 230,000 or so clones, about 90% being singletons. Input material: PBMCs. All receptors derive from a girl aged 2 to 10 in good health and CMV-seronegative.

The chain links TRBV28 to TRBJ1-2; tentative D call: TRBD1 (5 bases). Trimming took 3 bases from V and 7 from J, leaving 21 bases between them. This CDR3 has 16 amino acids. Germline CDR1 reads MDHEN; CDR2 reads SYDVKM. The CDR3: CASSLVQGIRRGGYTF. The CDR3 bases are TGTGCCAGCAGTTTGGTCCAAGGTATCCGAAGGGGTGGCTACACCTTC.

The rearrangement uses TRBV10-1 and TRBJ2-5, with a weak D call TRBD2 (5 bases). The DNA end is a closer match to TRBJ2-7, so the J assignment may be wrong. CDR1 and CDR2 from the germline V gene are WNHNN and SYGVQD (reference sequence). The CDR3 totals 14 residues. The CDR3 coding sequence is TGCGCCAGCAGTCAGGCCGGAGGTACCTACGAGCAGTACTTC. Its protein is CASSQAGGTYEQYF.

The J gene is TRBJ1-2, the V gene TRBV7-8, with D possibly TRBD1 on 5 matching bases. CDR1 and CDR2 (germline): SGHVS, FQNEAQ. There are 14 residues in the CDR3. V lost 5 bases to trimming and J lost 5 bases, with 15 bases between them. CDR3 sequence reads: CASSRTDRSYGYTF. The CDR3 region has the DNA TGTGCCAGCAGCCGGACCGACAGAAGTTATGGCTACACCTTC.

This chain joins TRBV6-5 and TRBJ2-1, with D possibly being TRBD2 (6 bases). Germline CDR1 reads MNHEY; CDR2 reads SVGAGI. Trimming pared 2 bases from V and 7 bases from J, leaving 18 bases between. The CDR3 covers 16 residues. The CDR3 is CASSYIFPGASNEQFF. CDR3 DNA sequence: TGTGCCAGCAGTTACATATTCCCGGGAGCCAGTAATGAGCAGTTCTTC.

The chain joins TRBV19 to TRBJ2-1; TRBD2 matches at 11 bases. Per germline, CDR1 LNHDA and CDR2 SQIVND (reference sequence). This CDR3 contains 15 residues. The trim removed 7 bases at V and 9 bases at J, leaving 11 bases unmatched. This CDR3 is CASTPGLAARGEQFF. CDR3 coding DNA: TGTGCCAGTACCCCGGGACTAGCGGCTCGGGGTGAGCAGTTCTTC.

V usage is TRBV19 and J usage is TRBJ1-4, with a tentative D call TRBD1 (6 bases). CDR1 is LNHDA, CDR2 SQIVND, per germline (reference sequence). V lost 3 bases, J lost 3 bases, and 8 bases lay in between. CDR3 length: 14 amino acids. Written as DNA, the CDR3 is TGTGCCAGTAGTATTGCAGGGGCTAATGAAAAACTGTTTTTT. The encoded protein is CASSIAGANEKLFF.

The chain carries TRBV13 and TRBJ2-5; 10 bases line up with TRBD2. This CDR3 region has 15 residues. CDR1 and CDR2 from the germline V gene are PRHDT and FYEKMQ (reference sequence). V dropped 4 bases and J dropped 5; count of bases not matched to a gene: 7. The CDR3 sequence is CASSSASGGRETQYF. The CDR3 region has the DNA TGTGCCAGCAGCTCAGCTAGCGGGGGTAGGGAGACCCAGTACTTC.

The rearrangement joins TRBV6-6 to TRBJ1-2; D is uncertain. CDR1 and CDR2 (germline): MNHNY, SVGAGI (reference sequence). The CDR3 sequence is 13 residues long. V lost 7 bases, J lost 5 bases, and 14 bases lay in between. The CDR3 bases are TGTGCCAGCAACGAAGAGACACATTATGGCTACACCTTC. It encodes CASNEETHYGYTF.

The V call is TRBV6-5, the J call TRBJ2-2, with a possible D match to TRBD1 (6 bases). The CDR3 is 16 amino acids. The V and J ends lost 0 bases and 0 bases respectively, with 8 bases between them. Germline V gives CDR1 MNHEY, CDR2 SVGAGI. The CDR3 is CASSYSWGPNTGELFF. CDR3 coding DNA: TGTGCCAGCAGTTACTCCTGGGGGCCGAACACCGGGGAGCTGTTTTTT.

The chain links TRBV2 to TRBJ2-1, with 11 bases fitting TRBD2. The V and J ends lost 2 bases and 6 bases, in that order; junction bases with no gene match: 12. The CDR3 has 18 residues. Germline V gives CDR1 SNHLY, CDR2 FYNNEI. CDR3 in amino acids: CASSEPRTSGGSSNEQFF. In DNA form, the CDR3 reads TGTGCCAGCAGTGAACCCCGTACTAGCGGGGGATCTTCCAATGAGCAGTTCTTC.

This rearrangement joins TRBV5-1 to TRBJ2-7; the D is unclear. Trimming removed 4 bases at V and 3 bases at J, with 17 bases between. This CDR3 has 15 residues. CDR1 is SGHRS and CDR2 is YFSETQ in the germline V gene. CDR3 in DNA: TGCGCCAGCAGCCCCGGGTCCGAACCGGTCTACGAGCAGTACTTC. The encoded protein is CASSPGSEPVYEQYF.

The genes are TRBV5-6 and TRBJ2-3, with D tentatively TRBD2 (6 bases). The V end was cut by 4 bases, the J end by 2 bases, with 17 bases between. The CDR3 covers 16 residues. Germline V gene sequence: CDR1 SGHDT, CDR2 YYEEEE. The CDR3 loop is CASSPSSGSFTDTQYF. The CDR3 DNA reads as TGTGCCAGCAGCCCAAGTAGCGGATCCTTCACAGATACGCAGTATTTT.

In this sample, this clone turned up once. J is TRBJ1-6 and V is TRBV25-1; 9 nucleotides align to TRBD1. Germline V CDR1 and CDR2: MGHDK, SYGVNS. The CDR3 extends over 15 amino acids. The ends lost 3 bases at V and 5 bases at J; junction bases unmatched: 2. The CDR3 loop reads CASSDGQGNNSPLHF. The CDR3 region has the DNA TGTGCCAGCAGTGACGGACAGGGGAATAATTCACCCCTCCACTTT.

The rearrangement links TRBV30 to TRBJ2-3; tentatively, D is TRBD1 (6 bases). The CDR3 has 16 amino acids. Trimming took off 3 bases at V and 4 bases at J, with 20 bases between the two ends. CDR1 is GTSNPN, CDR2 SVGIG, per germline (reference sequence). This CDR3 reads CAWSPGRAGVPDTQYF. The CDR3 DNA reads TGTGCCTGGAGCCCTGGAAGGGCAGGGGTCCCAGATACGCAGTATTTT.

The chain joins TRBV27 to TRBJ2-7, with 8 bases matching TRBD1. V was clipped by 8 bases and J by 3 bases; unmatched bases: 3. Germline CDR1 reads MNHEY; CDR2 reads SMNVEV (reference sequence). CDR3 size: 12 residues. CDR3 protein: CASGQGDYEQYF. CDR3 coding DNA: TGTGCCAGCGGACAGGGAGACTACGAGCAGTACTTC.

This clone was counted only a few times. This rearrangement joins TRBV4-1 to TRBJ1-1; the match to TRBD1 covers 8 bases. The J segment lost 4 bases and the V segment lost 2 bases, leaving 3 bases of the junction unmatched. This CDR3 has 14 amino acids. Germline lookup yields CDR1 MGHRA and CDR2 YSYEKL. The CDR3 protein is CASSQQGAGTEAFF. CDR3 DNA: TGCGCCAGCAGCCAACAGGGGGCTGGCACTGAAGCTTTCTTT.

The chain recombines TRBV30 with TRBJ1-5; perhaps TRBD1 as D (6 bases). The V end lost 3 bases, the J end lost 2 bases, and 14 bases lay between the germline ends. This CDR3 has 15 residues. CDR1 and CDR2 (germline): GTSNPN, SVGIG (reference sequence). The CDR3 DNA is TGTGCCTGGAGCGGACACTCAGGGGGCAATCAGCCCCAGCATTTT. It codes for CAWSGHSGGNQPQHF.

The rearrangement uses TRBV2 and TRBJ2-5, with D maybe TRBD2 (6 bases). This CDR3 has 14 residues. Trimming cost V 3 bases and J 3 bases, with 11 bases left between them. From germline, CDR1 is SNHLY and CDR2 FYNNEI. CDR3 residues: CASSESSGKETQYF. The CDR3 DNA reads as TGTGCCAGCAGTGAGAGTAGCGGAAAAGAGACCCAGTACTTC.

Only a few counts were recorded for this clone. The chain uses TRBV11-2 and TRBJ1-4, with a weak D call TRBD1 (6 bases). V was pared by 0 bases and J by 11 bases, with 10 bases between. The germline gives CDR1 SGHAT, CDR2 FQNNGV. The CDR3 extends over 13 amino acids. CDR3 in DNA: TGTGCCAGCAGCTTAGACTGGCAGGGGAAACTGTTTTTT. Translating it yields CASSLDWQGKLFF.

The CDR3 is CASSAGGGATYNEQFF. CDR3 DNA sequence: TGTGCCAGCAGCGCCGGCGGGGGGGCAACCTACAATGAGCAGTTCTTC. This sequence joins TRBV5-4 and TRBJ2-1, with 9 bases fitting TRBD2. The germline V gene has CDR1 SGHNT and CDR2 YYREEE (reference sequence). The CDR3 is 16 amino acids. After removal of 4 bases from V and 2 bases from J, the junction contained 7 bases not matched to a gene.

This chain's CDR3 is CASSTGGNGYTF. The CDR3 DNA is TGTGCCAGCAGTACAGGTGGAAATGGCTACACCTTC. This chain connects TRBV27 to TRBJ1-2; a possible D gene is TRBD1 (5 bases). The CDR3 has 12 amino acids. V lost 5 bases to trimming and J lost 6 bases, with 10 bases between them. From germline, CDR1 is MNHEY and CDR2 SMNVEV (reference sequence).